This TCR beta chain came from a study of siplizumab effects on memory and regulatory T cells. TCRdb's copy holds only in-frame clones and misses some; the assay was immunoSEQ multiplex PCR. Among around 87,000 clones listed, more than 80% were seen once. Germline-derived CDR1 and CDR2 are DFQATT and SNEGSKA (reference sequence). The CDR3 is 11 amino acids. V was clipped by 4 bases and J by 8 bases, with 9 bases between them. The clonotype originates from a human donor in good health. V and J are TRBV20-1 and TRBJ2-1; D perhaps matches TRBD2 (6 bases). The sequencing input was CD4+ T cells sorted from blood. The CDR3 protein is CSATGGDEQFF. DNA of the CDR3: TGCAGTGCTACCGGAGGGGATGAGCAGTTCTTC.